What follows is one TCR beta chain and its context. Antigen unknown. Germline trimming cut 1 base from V and 2 bases from J; bases unmatched to any gene: 3. This CDR3 spans 15 amino acids. CDR1 and CDR2 from the germline V gene are MDHEN and SYDVKM. The entry originates in a study of cytomegalovirus exposure and HLA in healthy donors. Findings and limits, study-wide: Most of the CMV-associated TCR beta chains (in a later analysis) appeared to be HLA-restricted.

In the PCR, 60 Vbeta and 13 Jbeta primers were used. Assay used: immunoSEQ multiplex PCR; TCRdb lists only in-frame clones, some missing. The sample gives some 170,000 clones, more than 65% of which show up once; about 1.5% is in the top ten. The sequenced material came from PBMCs. The genes are TRBV28 and TRBJ2-7; 9 positions agree with TRBD1. The clonotype comes from a woman in her 30s in good health and CMV-seronegative. DNA for the CDR3: TGTGCCAGCAGTTTATCGGGACAGGGTCCCTACGAGCAGTACTTC. Translated, it gives CASSLSGQGPYEQYF.